Shown below are 10 T cell receptor beta chains from a single sample sequenced in a study of blood T cells in healthy people across ages. The authors ran a second PCR of roughly 7 to 11 cycles using a sample-barcoded 5' primer and a J-beta primer mix. TCRdb re-called the 5' RACE reads through MiXCR, storing one row per CDR3 protein. The repertoire holds hundreds of thousands of distinct CDR3 sequences, with 22% as singletons. The sample consisted of blood. Receptor source: a man aged 65 to 85 in good health.

This clonotype turned up a few times. The V and J genes are TRBV6-5 and TRBJ1-2, with D perhaps TRBD1 (5 bases). Germline-derived CDR1 and CDR2 are MNHEY and SVGAGI. V shed 2 bases and J shed 0 bases, with 7 bases lying between them. This CDR3 has 14 residues. The CDR3 coding sequence is TGTGCCAGCAGTTACAGGGGAGCTAACTATGGCTACACCTTC. Its protein is CASSYRGANYGYTF.

This clonotype came up a few times. The chain joins TRBV10-3 to TRBJ1-6; 10 bases agree with TRBD1. The CDR3 is made up of 16 amino acids. V gave up 6 bases and J gave up 4 bases; unmatched junction bases: 6. The germline V gene encodes CDR1 ENHRY and CDR2 SYGVKD. CDR3 in amino acids: CAIRAGTGEYNSPLHF. The CDR3 DNA sequence: TGTGCCATCAGAGCCGGGACAGGGGAATATAATTCACCCCTCCACTTT.

This clonotype was picked up a small number of times. This chain connects TRBV11-1 to TRBJ2-5; perhaps TRBD1 as D (5 bases). Near its end, the DNA agrees better with TRBJ2-1, so the J call may be wrong. From germline, CDR1 is SGHAT and CDR2 FQDESV (reference sequence). The CDR3 covers 13 residues. CDR3 sequence: CASSLAGLDEQFF. The CDR3 DNA is TGTGCCAGCAGCTTAGCGGGGCTAGACGAGCAGTTCTTC.

This clonotype was counted between two and nine times. J is TRBJ1-5 and V is TRBV28; D unresolved. Germline lookup yields CDR1 MDHEN and CDR2 SYDVKM. The CDR3 runs to 14 residues. V dropped 10 bases and J dropped 7 bases, with 20 bases sitting between them. CDR3 in amino acids: CATSMRVNRQPQHF. The CDR3 nucleotides are TGTGCCACCTCGATGCGGGTCAATCGGCAGCCCCAGCATTTT. The complete variable domain, with remaining parts taken from reference TRBV28 and TRBJ1-5, reads DVKVTQSSRYLVKRTGEKVFLECVQDMDHENMFWYRQDPGLGLRLIYFSYDVKMKEKGDIPEGYSVSREKKERFSLILESASTNQTSMYLCATSMRVNRQPQHFGDGTRLSIL.

This chain links TRBV18 with TRBJ2-3; the D is unclear. Trimming cost V 3 bases and J 7 bases, with 11 bases left between them. From germline, CDR1 is KGHSH and CDR2 LQKENI. The CDR3 spans 13 residues. The CDR3 DNA reads TGTGCCAGCTCACCGGACGGTGAAAATACGCAGTATTTT. Its translation: CASSPDGENTQYF.

This clonotype turned up a few times. J is TRBJ2-3 and V is TRBV29-1; 9 bases map to TRBD1. Per germline, CDR1 SQVTM and CDR2 ANQGSEA. The V and J ends lost 6 bases and 3 bases, in that order; junction bases with no gene match: 7. There are 14 residues in the CDR3. The CDR3 protein is CSVNPTGGTDTQYF. CDR3 in DNA: TGCAGCGTCAACCCGACAGGGGGTACAGATACGCAGTATTTT.

This clonotype has only a few counts. The rearrangement uses TRBV18 and TRBJ1-1; TRBD1 aligns across 7 bases. V lost 6 bases and J lost 1; bases outside the gene matches: 8. Germline V gene data show CDR1 as KGHSH and CDR2 as LQKENI. This CDR3 spans 15 amino acids. The CDR3 nucleotides are TGTGCCAGCTCGCCCGACAGGGCCTCGAACACTGAAGCTTTCTTT. It codes for CASSPDRASNTEAFF.

The chain employs TRBV6-5 and TRBJ1-2; the D gene is possibly TRBD1 (6 bases). V was cut by 6 bases and J by 7 bases, with 18 bases left in between. Germline V gene data show CDR1 as MNHEY and CDR2 as SVGAGI. The CDR3 has 14 residues. The CDR3 region has the DNA TGTGCCAGCAGCCCCAGGGGAGTCATGGGTGGCTACACCTTC. It is translated as CASSPRGVMGGYTF.

The chain is built from TRBV29-1 and TRBJ2-1; 8 bases line up with TRBD2. Germline-derived CDR1 and CDR2 are SQVTM and ANQGSEA. The CDR3 is 12 residues long. The V and J ends lost 4 bases and 8 bases, in that order; junction bases with no gene match: 4. CDR3 DNA: TGCAGCGTTGGGACTAGCCTTCATGAGCAGTTCTTC. Residues: CSVGTSLHEQFF.

V is TRBV18 and J is TRBJ1-1; the D gene is possibly TRBD1 (5 bases). Germline CDR1 reads KGHSH; CDR2 reads LQKENI. The CDR3 length is 15 residues. Trimming stripped 6 bases from V and 1 base from J, with 15 bases between. The CDR3 reads CASSALVGQNTEAFF. CDR3 in DNA: TGTGCCAGCTCCGCCTTAGTAGGACAGAACACTGAAGCTTTCTTT.